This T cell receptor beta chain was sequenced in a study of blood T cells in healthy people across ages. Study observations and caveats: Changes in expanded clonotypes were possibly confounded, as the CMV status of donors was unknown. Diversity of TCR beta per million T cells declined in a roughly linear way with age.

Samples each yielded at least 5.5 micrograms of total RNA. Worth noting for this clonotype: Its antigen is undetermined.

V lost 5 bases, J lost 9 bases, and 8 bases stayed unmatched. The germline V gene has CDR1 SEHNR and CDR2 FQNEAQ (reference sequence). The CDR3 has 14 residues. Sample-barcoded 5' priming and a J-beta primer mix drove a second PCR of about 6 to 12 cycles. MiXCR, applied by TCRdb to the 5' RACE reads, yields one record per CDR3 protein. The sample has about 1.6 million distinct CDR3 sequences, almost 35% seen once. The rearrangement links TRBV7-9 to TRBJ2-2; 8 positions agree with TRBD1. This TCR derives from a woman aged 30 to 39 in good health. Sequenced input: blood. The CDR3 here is CASSVGQGQRELFF. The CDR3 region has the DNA TGTGCCAGCAGCGTAGGACAGGGTCAAAGGGAGCTGTTTTTT.